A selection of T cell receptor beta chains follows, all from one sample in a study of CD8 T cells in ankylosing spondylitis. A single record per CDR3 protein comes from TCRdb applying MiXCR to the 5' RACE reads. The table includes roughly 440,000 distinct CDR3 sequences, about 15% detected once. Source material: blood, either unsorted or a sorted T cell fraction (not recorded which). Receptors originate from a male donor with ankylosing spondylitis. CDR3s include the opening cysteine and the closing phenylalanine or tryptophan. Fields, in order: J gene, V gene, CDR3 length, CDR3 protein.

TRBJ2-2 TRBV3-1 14 CASSSRLDPGELFF
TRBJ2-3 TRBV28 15 CASTLTALRPDTQYF
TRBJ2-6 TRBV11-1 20 CASSRLGGREPLAGANVLTF
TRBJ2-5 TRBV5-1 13 CASSVTLEETQYF
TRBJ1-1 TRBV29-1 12 CSVGEGVAEAFF
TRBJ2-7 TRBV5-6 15 CASSLDGGTSYEQYF
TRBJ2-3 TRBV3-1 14 CASSQGLRRDTQYF
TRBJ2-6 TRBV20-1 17 CSAFQGDRGSGANVLTF
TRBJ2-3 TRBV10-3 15 CAISLDRGGTDTQYF
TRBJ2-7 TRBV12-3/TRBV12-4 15 CASSLGQGYSYEQYF
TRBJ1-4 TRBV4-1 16 CASSQAIASTNEKLFF
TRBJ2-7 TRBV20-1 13 CSGGTSGMYEQYF
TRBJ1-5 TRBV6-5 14 CASSYGAGGQPQHF